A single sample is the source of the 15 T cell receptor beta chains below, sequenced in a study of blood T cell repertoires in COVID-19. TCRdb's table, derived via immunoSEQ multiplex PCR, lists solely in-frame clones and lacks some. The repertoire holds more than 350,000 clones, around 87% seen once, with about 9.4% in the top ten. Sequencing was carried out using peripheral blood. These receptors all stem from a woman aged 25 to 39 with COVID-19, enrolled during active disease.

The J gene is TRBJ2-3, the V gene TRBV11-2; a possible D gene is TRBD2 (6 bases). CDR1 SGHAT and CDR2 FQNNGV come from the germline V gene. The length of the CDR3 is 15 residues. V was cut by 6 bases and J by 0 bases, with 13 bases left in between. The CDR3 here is CASRQLAASTDTQYF. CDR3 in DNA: TGTGCCAGCAGACAACTAGCTGCTAGCACAGATACGCAGTATTTT.

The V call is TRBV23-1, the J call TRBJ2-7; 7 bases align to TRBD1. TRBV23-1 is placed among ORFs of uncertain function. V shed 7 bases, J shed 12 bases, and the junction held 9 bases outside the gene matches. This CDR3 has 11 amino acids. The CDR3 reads CASIRDSRRYF. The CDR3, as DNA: TGCGCCAGCATACGGGACAGCAGAAGGTACTTC.

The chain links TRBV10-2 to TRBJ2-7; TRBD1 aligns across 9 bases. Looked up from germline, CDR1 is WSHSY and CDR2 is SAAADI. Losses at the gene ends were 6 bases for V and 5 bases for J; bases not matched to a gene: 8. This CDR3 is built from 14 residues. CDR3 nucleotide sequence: TGCGCCAGCAGGACTAGGACAGGGGCAAACGAGCAGTACTTC. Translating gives CASRTRTGANEQYF.

Here the CDR3 DNA reads TGTGCCAGCAGCTCGGGACAGGGTCTCTTCAATTCACCCCTCCACTTT. Translation gives CASSSGQGLFNSPLHF. The chain couples TRBV5-8 to TRBJ1-6; 9 positions match TRBD1. CDR3 size: 16 residues. Germline assignment: CDR1 SGHTS and CDR2 YDEGEE. The ends lost 3 bases at V and 7 bases at J; junction bases unmatched: 8. The whole variable domain, remainder taken from reference TRBV5-8 and TRBJ1-6, is EAGVTQSPTHLIKTRGQQATLRCSPISGHTSVYWYQQALGLGLQFLLWYDEGEERNRGNFPPRFSGRQFPNYSSELNVNALELEDSALYLCASSSGQGLFNSPLHFGNGTRLTVT.

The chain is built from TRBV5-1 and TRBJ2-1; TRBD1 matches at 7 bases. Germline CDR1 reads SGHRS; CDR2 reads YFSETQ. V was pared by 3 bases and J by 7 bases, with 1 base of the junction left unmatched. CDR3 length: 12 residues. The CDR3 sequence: CASSSQGNEQFF. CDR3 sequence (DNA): TGCGCCAGCAGCTCACAGGGGAATGAGCAGTTCTTC.

CDR3 sequence: CASSGKTGATNEKLFF. The CDR3 bases are TGTGCCAGCAGCGGAAAGACAGGGGCAACTAATGAAAAACTGTTTTTT. The chain joins TRBV7-9 to TRBJ1-4; 8 bases are a match to TRBD1. The CDR3 has 16 amino acids. Looked up from germline, CDR1 is SEHNR and CDR2 is FQNEAQ (reference sequence). V was clipped by 5 bases and J by 0 bases; unmatched bases: 5.

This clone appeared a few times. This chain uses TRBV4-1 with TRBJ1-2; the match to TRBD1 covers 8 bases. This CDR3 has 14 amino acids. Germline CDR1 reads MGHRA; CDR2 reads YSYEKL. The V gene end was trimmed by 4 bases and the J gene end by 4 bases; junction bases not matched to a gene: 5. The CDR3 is CASSPLGQAYGYTF. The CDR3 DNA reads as TGCGCCAGCAGCCCTCTGGGACAGGCCTATGGCTACACCTTC.

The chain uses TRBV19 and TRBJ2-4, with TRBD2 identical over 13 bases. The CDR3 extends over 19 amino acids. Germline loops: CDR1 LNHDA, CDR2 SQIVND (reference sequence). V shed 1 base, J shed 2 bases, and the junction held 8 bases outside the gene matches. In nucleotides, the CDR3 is TGTGCCAGTAGTATAGGAGGAGGACTAGCGGGAGCCCCCAAAAACATTCAGTACTTC. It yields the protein CASSIGGGLAGAPKNIQYF.

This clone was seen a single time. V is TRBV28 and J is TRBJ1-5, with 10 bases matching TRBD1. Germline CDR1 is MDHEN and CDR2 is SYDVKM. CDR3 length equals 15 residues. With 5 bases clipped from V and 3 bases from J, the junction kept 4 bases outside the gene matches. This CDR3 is CASSEGQGDNQPQHF. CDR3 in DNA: TGTGCCAGCAGTGAAGGACAGGGGGACAATCAGCCCCAGCATTTT. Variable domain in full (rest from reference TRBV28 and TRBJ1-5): DVKVTQSSRYLVKRTGEKVFLECVQDMDHENMFWYRQDPGLGLRLIYFSYDVKMKEKGDIPEGYSVSREKKERFSLILESASTNQTSMYLCASSEGQGDNQPQHFGDGTRLSIL.

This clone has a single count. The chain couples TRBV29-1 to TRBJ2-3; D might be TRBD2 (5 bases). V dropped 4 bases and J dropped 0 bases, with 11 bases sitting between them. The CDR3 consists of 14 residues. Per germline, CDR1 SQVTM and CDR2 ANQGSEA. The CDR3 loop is CSVGKGSSTDTQYF. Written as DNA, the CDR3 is TGCAGCGTTGGGAAAGGGAGTAGCACAGATACGCAGTATTTT.

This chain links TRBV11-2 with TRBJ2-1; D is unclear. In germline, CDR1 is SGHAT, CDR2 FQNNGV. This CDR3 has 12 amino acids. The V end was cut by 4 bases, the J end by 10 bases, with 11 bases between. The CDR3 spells CASSSPSQEQFF. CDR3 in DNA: TGTGCCAGCAGCTCCCCGTCCCAGGAGCAGTTCTTC. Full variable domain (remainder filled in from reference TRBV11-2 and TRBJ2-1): EAGVAQSPRYKIIEKRQSVAFWCNPISGHATLYWYQQILGQGPKLLIQFQNNGVVDDSQLPKDRFSAERLKGVDSTLKIQPAKLEDSAVYLCASSSPSQEQFFGPGTRLTVL.

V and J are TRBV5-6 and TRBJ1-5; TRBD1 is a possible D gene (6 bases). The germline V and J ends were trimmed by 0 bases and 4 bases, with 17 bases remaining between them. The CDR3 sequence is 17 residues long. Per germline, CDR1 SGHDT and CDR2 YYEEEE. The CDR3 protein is CASSLGGGLEGNQPQHF. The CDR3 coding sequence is TGTGCCAGCAGCTTGGGCGGGGGGCTTGAGGGTAATCAGCCCCAGCATTTT.

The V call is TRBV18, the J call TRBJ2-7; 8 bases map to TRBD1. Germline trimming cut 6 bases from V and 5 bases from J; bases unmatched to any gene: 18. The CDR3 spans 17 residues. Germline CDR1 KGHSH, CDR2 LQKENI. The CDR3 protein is CASSLFSGTGFGDEQYF. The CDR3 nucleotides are TGTGCCAGCTCGCTATTTTCCGGGACAGGTTTTGGGGACGAGCAGTACTTC.

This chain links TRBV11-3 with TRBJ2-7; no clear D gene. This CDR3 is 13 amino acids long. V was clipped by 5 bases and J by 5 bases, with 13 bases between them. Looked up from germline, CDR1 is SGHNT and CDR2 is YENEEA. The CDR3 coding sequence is TGTGCCAGCAGCGGCAGACTTAAGGACGAGCAGTACTTC. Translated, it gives CASSGRLKDEQYF.

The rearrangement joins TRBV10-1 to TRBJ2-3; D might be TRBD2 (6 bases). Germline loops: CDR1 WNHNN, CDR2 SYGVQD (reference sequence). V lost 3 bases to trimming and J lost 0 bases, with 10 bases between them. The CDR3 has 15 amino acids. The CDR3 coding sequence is TGCGCCAGCAGTGATGCTAGCGCGAGCACAGATACGCAGTATTTT. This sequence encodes CASSDASASTDTQYF.